The TCR beta chain under discussion was sequenced for a study of control samples from healthy donors and cancer patients. Clones were sequenced by immunoSEQ multiplex PCR, and TCRdb holds only the in-frame ones, with some missing. This table holds about 180,000 clones, 90% to 95% found once. This CDR3 contains 15 residues. J lost 3 bases, V lost 5 bases, and 8 bases had no gene match. The germline V gene has CDR1 MNHEY and CDR2 SVGAGI. The sequence came from a young woman in good health. The chain has TRBV6-5 and TRBJ1-2, with 8 bases matching TRBD1. The sequenced sample was blood. The CDR3 sequence: CASSPTGTGHYGYTF. In DNA form, the CDR3 reads TGTGCCAGCAGTCCCACCGGGACAGGTCACTATGGCTACACCTTC.